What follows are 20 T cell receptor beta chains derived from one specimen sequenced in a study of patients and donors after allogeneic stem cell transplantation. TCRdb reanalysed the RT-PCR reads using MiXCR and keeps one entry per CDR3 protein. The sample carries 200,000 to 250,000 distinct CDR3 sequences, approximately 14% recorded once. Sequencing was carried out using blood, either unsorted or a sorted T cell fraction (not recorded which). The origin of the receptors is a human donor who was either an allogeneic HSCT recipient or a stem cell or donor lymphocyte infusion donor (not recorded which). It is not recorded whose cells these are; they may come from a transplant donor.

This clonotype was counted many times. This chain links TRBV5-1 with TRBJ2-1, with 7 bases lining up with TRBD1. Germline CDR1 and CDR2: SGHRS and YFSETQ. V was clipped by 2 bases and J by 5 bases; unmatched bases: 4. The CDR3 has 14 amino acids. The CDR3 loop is CASSFGDSDNEQFF. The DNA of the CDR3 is TGCGCCAGCAGCTTTGGGGACAGTGACAATGAGCAGTTCTTC.

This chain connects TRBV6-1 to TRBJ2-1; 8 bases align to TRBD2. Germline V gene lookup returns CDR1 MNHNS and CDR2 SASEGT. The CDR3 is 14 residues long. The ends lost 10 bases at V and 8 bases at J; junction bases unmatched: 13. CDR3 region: CATLPGLARDEQFF. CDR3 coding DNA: TGTGCCACGCTACCCGGACTAGCTAGGGATGAGCAGTTCTTC.

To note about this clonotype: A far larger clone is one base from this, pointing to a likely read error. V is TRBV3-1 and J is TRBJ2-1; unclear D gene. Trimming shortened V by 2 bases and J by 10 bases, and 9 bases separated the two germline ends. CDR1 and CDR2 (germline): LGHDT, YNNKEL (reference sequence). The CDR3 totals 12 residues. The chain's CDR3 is CASSQSRYEQFF. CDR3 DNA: TGTGCCAGCAGCCAAAGCCGATACGAGCAGTTCTTC.

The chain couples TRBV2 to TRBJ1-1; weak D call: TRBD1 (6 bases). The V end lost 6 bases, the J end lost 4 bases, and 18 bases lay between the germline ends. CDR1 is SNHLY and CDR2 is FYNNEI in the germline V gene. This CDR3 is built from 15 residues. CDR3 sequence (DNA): TGTGCCAGCAGCGCGTGGGACGGGGGCAGCACTGAAGCTTTCTTT. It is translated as CASSAWDGGSTEAFF.

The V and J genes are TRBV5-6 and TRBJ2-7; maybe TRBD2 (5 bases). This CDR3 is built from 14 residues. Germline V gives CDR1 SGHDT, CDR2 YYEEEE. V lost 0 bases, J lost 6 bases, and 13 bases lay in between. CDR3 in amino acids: CASSLGGRVREQYF. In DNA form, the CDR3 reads TGTGCCAGCAGCTTGGGAGGGCGCGTCCGCGAGCAGTACTTC.

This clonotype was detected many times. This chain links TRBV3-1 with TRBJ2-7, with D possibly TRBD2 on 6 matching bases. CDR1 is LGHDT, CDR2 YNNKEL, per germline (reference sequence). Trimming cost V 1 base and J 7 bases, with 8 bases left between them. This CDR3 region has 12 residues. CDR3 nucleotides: TGTGCCAGCAGCCAAGTCGGGAGAGAGCAGTACTTC. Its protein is CASSQVGREQYF.

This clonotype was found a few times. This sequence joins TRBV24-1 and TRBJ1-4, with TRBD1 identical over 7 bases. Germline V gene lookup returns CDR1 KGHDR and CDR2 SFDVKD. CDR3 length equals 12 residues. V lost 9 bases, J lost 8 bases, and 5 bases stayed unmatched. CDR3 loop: CATQGEREKLFF. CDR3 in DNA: TGTGCCACCCAGGGGGAAAGGGAAAAACTGTTTTTT.

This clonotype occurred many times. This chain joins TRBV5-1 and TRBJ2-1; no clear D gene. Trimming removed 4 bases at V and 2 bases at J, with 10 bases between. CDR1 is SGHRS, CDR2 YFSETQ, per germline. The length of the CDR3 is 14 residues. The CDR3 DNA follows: TGCGCCAGCAGCCCGGACGGTACCTACAATGAGCAGTTCTTC. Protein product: CASSPDGTYNEQFF.

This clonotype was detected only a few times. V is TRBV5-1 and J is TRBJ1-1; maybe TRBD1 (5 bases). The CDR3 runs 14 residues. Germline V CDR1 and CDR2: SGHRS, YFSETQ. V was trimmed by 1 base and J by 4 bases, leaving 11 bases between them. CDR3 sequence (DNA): TGCGCCAGCAGCTTGCAAGGGGTAGGCACTGAAGCTTTCTTT. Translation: CASSLQGVGTEAFF.

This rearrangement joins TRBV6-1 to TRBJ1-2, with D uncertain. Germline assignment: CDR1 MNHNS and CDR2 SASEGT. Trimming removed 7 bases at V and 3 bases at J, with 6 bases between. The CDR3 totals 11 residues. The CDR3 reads CASTPDYGYTF. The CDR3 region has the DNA TGTGCCAGCACCCCCGACTATGGCTACACCTTC.

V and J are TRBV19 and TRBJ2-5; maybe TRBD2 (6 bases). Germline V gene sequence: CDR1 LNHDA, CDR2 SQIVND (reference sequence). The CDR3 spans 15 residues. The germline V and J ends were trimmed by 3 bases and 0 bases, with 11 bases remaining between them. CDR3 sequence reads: CASSISGLNQETQYF. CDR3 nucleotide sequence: TGTGCCAGTAGTATCTCCGGACTAAACCAAGAGACCCAGTACTTC.

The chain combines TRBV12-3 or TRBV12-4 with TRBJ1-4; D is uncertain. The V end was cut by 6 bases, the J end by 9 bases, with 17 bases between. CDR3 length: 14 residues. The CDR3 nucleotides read TGTGCCAGCAGCAACTCTCGGCTAAGTAAAAAACTGTTTTTT. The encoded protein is CASSNSRLSKKLFF.

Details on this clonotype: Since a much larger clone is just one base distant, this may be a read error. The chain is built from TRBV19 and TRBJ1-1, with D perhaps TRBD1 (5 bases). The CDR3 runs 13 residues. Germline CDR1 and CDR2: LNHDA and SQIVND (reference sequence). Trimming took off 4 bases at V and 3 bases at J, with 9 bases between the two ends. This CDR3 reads CASSRQPDTEAFF. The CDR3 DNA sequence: TGTGCCAGTAGTAGACAGCCGGACACTGAAGCTTTCTTT.

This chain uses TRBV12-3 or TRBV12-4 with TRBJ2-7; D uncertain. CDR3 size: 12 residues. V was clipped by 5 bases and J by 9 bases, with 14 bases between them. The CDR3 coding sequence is TGTGCCAGCAGTCCCAGTGACTCCGCGCAGTACTTC. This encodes CASSPSDSAQYF.

The CDR3 loop is CASSLDSRRAETQYF. CDR3 DNA: TGTGCCAGCAGCTTAGATTCTAGAAGAGCAGAGACCCAGTACTTC. The gene calls are TRBV7-2 and TRBJ2-5; D gene unclear. CDR1 and CDR2 from the germline V gene are SGHTA and FQGNSA. The CDR3 covers 15 residues. V lost 1 base, J lost 4 bases, and 13 bases lay in between.

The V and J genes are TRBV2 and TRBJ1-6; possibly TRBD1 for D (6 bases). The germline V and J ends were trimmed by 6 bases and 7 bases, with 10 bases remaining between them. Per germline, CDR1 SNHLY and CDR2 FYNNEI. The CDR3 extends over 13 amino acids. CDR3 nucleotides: TGTGCCAGCAGAACGGGACAAAATTCACCCCTCCACTTT. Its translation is CASRTGQNSPLHF.

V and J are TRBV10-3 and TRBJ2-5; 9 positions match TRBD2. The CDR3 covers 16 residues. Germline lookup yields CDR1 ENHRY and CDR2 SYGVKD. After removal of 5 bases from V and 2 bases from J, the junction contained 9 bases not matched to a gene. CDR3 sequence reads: CAISQRVSGGQETQYF. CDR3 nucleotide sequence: TGTGCCATCAGTCAGAGGGTTAGCGGGGGACAAGAGACCCAGTACTTC.

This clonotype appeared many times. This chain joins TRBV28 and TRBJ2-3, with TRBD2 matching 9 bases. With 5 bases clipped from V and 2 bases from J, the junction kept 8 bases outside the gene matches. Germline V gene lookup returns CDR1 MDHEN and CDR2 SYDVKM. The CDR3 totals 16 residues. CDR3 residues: CASSPSGGSATDTQYF. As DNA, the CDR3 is TGTGCCAGCAGTCCGAGCGGGGGGTCCGCCACAGATACGCAGTATTTT.

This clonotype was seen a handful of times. The CDR3, as DNA: TGCAGTGCTTCAGAGATTAATAGCAATCAGCCCCAGCATTTT. It encodes CSASEINSNQPQHF. This sequence joins TRBV20-1 and TRBJ1-5; D unclear. Trimming shortened V by 5 bases and J by 0 bases, and 11 bases separated the two germline ends. Germline loops: CDR1 DFQATT, CDR2 SNEGSKA (reference sequence). The CDR3 extends over 14 amino acids.

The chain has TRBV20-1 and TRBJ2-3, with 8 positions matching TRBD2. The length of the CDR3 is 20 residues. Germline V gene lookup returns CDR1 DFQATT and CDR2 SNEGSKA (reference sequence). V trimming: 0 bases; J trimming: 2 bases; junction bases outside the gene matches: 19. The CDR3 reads CSARDTNALAGPFHTDTQYF. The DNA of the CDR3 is TGCAGTGCTAGAGATACCAACGCGCTAGCGGGCCCATTCCACACAGATACGCAGTATTTT.